This TCR beta chain was found in a study of T cell responses to AZD1222 COVID-19 vaccine. Study-level findings and limits: With two AZD1222 doses given, Spike-specific TCR breadth and depth both rose.

Only in-frame clones appear in the TCRdb table, and some are missing; sequencing was by immunoSEQ multiplex PCR. The top ten hold around 6.6% of the sample, which has almost 35,000 clones, 70% to 90% seen once. A word on this clone: The antigen is not known.

The specimen was peripheral blood, collected on day 0 of AZD1222 vaccination. The source is an adult in good health.

This chain's CDR3 is CASHALQRHGETQYF. In DNA form, the CDR3 reads TGTGCCAGCCACGCCCTTCAGAGGCATGGGGAGACCCAGTACTTC. The chain couples TRBV6-4 to TRBJ2-5, with D unclear. Germline V lookup: CDR1 MRHNA, CDR2 SNTAGT. V gave up 8 bases and J gave up 5 bases, with 21 bases separating them. CDR3 size: 15 residues.